This TCR beta chain was profiled in a study of cytomegalovirus exposure and HLA in healthy donors. Study-level points and caveats: Fewer than 200 TCR beta chains were listed as cytomegalovirus-associated. According to a subsequent analysis, TCR clusters identified in the first cohort showed a tendency to co-occur across the 110 or so validation repertoires.

Clones were read by immunoSEQ multiplex PCR, and TCRdb kept only the in-frame ones, dropping some. The table records approximately 300,000 clones, about 85% of them present only once. Worth noting for this clone: The antigen remains undetermined.

The sequence was obtained from a woman in her twenties or thirties in good health and CMV-seropositive. The sample consisted of PBMCs.

The DNA for the CDR3 is TGTGCCAGCAGCCGAGGGCGGGAAGCTTTCTTT. Translation gives CASSRGREAFF. This chain joins TRBV27 and TRBJ1-1; D is unclear. CDR1 is MNHEY, CDR2 SMNVEV, per germline (reference sequence). V lost 6 bases and J lost 8, with 10 bases in between. The CDR3 consists of 11 residues.